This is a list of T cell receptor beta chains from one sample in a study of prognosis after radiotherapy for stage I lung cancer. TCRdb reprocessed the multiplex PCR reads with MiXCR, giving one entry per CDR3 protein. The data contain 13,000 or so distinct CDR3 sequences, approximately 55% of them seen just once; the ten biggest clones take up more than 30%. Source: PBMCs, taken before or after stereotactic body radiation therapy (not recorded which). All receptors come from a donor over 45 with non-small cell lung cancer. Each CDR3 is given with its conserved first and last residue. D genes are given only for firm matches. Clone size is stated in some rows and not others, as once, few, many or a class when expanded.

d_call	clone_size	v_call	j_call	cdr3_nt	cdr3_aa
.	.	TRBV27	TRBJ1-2	TGTGCCAGCAGTATCGACCCAAGCGATGGCTACACCTTC	CASSIDPSDGYTF
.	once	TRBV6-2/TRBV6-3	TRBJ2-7	TGTGCCAACACCAGGACGGGCCCTTTTTCCTACGAGCAGTACTTC	CANTRTGPFSYEQYF
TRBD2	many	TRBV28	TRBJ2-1	TGTGCCAGCAGTCCCACCCCCGGGACTAGCTTAGGGAAAGGGGGCAATGAGCAGTTCTTC	CASSPTPGTSLGKGGNEQFF
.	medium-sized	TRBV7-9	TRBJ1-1	TGTGCCAGCAGCTTAGTCTGGATGGGAGCTTTCTTT	CASSLVWMGAFF
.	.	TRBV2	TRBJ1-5	TGTGCCAGCTCTAGGGACATGGTGGCAAGTCAGCCCCAGCATTTT	CASSRDMVASQPQHF
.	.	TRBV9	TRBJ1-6	TGTGCCAGCAGCCCGGGGGACCGAAAGAATTCACCCCTCCACTTT	CASSPGDRKNSPLHF
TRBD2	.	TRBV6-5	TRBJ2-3	TGTGCCAGCAGTCTTATAGCGGGAGGGCCTCGGGATACGCAGTATTTT	CASSLIAGGPRDTQYF
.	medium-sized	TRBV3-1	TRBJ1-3	TGTGCCAGCAGCCAATTGGGGGGTGGAAACACCATATATTTT	CASSQLGGGNTIYF
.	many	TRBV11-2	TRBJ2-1	TGTGCCAGCACCACCTGGGGGGAAGGTAATGAGCAGTTCTTC	CASTTWGEGNEQFF
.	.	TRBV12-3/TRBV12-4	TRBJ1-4	TGTGCCAGCAGTGAAGGGTACTGGTTTGAAAAACTGTTTTTT	CASSEGYWFEKLFF